This TCR beta chain was sequenced for a study of long-term antiretroviral therapy in people with HIV. V lost 5 bases, J lost 8 bases, and 7 bases stayed unmatched. Germline lookup yields CDR1 MNHEY and CDR2 SMNVEV (reference sequence). This CDR3 region has 13 residues. This clone was detected only once. Survey-level resolution applied to immunoSEQ assay v3.0. The repertoire was sequenced with immunoSEQ multiplex PCR; TCRdb's copy has only in-frame clones and lacks some. The sample lists approximately 20,000 clones; 80% to 90% were seen once. The chain combines TRBV27 with TRBJ2-3; TRBD1 agrees at 7 bases. This clonotype originated in a man aged 50-59 years with HIV. Sequenced here: unsorted PBMCs, sampled 4.2 years after starting antiretroviral therapy. The CDR3 DNA sequence: TGTGCCAGCAGTGTCCAGGGGGATGGTACGCAGTATTTT. Amino acids: CASSVQGDGTQYF.